The next 4 T cell receptor beta chains were all read from a single sample in a study of cytomegalovirus exposure and HLA in healthy donors. The repertoire was sequenced with immunoSEQ multiplex PCR; TCRdb's copy has only in-frame clones and lacks some. The table records over 100,000 clones, around nine tenths of them present only once. The sample was PBMCs. The source is a woman aged 18-29 years in good health and CMV-seronegative.

In the case of this clone: One end of the junction is discordant with germline, which a read error may explain. This chain connects TRBV5-4 to TRBJ2-1; 10 positions agree with TRBD1. The V gene's germline CDR1 is SGHNT and CDR2 YYREEE (reference sequence). This CDR3 has 14 residues. CDR3 bases: TGTGCCAGCAGCCCGCGGGACAGGGGCCCCGTCTCGGTCTTC. Translating gives CASSPRDRGPVSVF. The full variable domain, completed using reference TRBV5-4 and TRBJ2-1, is ETGVTQSPTHLIKTRGQQVTLRCSSQSGHNTVSWYQQALGQGPQFIFQYYREEENGRGNFPPRFSGLQFPNYSSELNVNALELDDSALYLCASSPRDRGPVSVFGPGTRLTVL.

The rearrangement uses TRBV2 and TRBJ2-3, with 7 bases that match TRBD2. Trimming cost V 4 bases and J 6 bases; bases outside gene matches: 10. Per the germline V gene, CDR1 is SNHLY and CDR2 is FYNNEI. CDR3 length equals 15 residues. The CDR3 loop is CASSVGPGLSDTQYF. The DNA for the CDR3 is TGTGCCAGCAGTGTTGGTCCGGGACTATCGGATACGCAGTATTTT. The full variable domain, its missing parts supplied by reference TRBV2 and TRBJ2-3, is EPEVTQTPSHQVTQMGQEVILRCVPISNHLYFYWYRQILGQKVEFLVSFYNNEISEKSEIFDDQFSVERPDGSNFTLKIRSTKLEDSAMYFCASSVGPGLSDTQYFGPGTRLTVL.

This sequence joins TRBV5-1 and TRBJ1-4, with D possibly being TRBD1 (5 bases). The CDR3 has 14 residues. Trimming pared 4 bases from V and 0 bases from J, leaving 7 bases between. Germline values: CDR1 SGHRS, CDR2 YFSETQ. CDR3 sequence: CASSLDTTNEKLFF. CDR3 nucleotides: TGCGCCAGCAGCCTGGACACAACTAATGAAAAACTGTTTTTT.

The V and J genes are TRBV25-1 and TRBJ2-5; tentative D call: TRBD1 (6 bases). CDR3 length equals 13 residues. V lost 5 bases to trimming and J lost 2 bases, with 9 bases between them. Germline V gives CDR1 MGHDK, CDR2 SYGVNS. CDR3 sequence reads: CASSKTGQETQYF. In DNA, the CDR3 is TGTGCCAGCAGTAAGACAGGTCAAGAGACCCAGTACTTC.